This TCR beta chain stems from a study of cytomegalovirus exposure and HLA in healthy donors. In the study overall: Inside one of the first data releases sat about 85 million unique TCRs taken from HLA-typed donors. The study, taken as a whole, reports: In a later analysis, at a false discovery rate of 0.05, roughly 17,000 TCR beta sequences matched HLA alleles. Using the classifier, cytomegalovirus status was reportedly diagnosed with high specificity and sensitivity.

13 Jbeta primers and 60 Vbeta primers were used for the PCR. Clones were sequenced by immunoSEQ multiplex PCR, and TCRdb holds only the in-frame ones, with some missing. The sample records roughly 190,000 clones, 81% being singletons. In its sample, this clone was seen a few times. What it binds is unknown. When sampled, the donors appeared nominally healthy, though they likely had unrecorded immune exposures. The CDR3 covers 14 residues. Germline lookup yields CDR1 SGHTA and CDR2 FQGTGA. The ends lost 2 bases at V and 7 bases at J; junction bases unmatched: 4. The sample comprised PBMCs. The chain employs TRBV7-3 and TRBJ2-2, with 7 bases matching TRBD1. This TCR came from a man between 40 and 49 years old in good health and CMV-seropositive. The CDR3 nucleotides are TGTGCCAGCAGCTTAGGACAGGAGAGCGGGGAGCTGTTTTTT. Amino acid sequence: CASSLGQESGELFF.